These 28 T cell receptor beta chains were all obtained from the same sample, sequenced in a study of cytomegalovirus exposure and HLA in healthy donors. PCR primers comprised 60 Vbeta and 13 Jbeta primers. The assay was immunoSEQ multiplex PCR, and TCRdb's table has in-frame clones only and misses some. The sample comprises around 130,000 clones, around 80% of which are singletons, and under 1.2% rests with the top ten. Sequencing was carried out using PBMCs. These receptors originate from a human donor in good health.

This clone was detected a few times. This sequence joins TRBV27 and TRBJ2-3; 10 bases fit TRBD1. J was trimmed by 3 bases and V by 6 bases; bases with no gene match: 9. CDR1 and CDR2 from the germline V gene are MNHEY and SMNVEV (reference sequence). The CDR3 length is 16 residues. The CDR3 region is CASRISDRGKTDTQYF. As DNA, the CDR3 is TGTGCCAGCAGGATCTCGGACAGGGGGAAGACAGATACGCAGTATTTT.

The J gene is TRBJ2-1, the V gene TRBV27; weak D call: TRBD2 (5 bases). The germline gives CDR1 MNHEY, CDR2 SMNVEV (reference sequence). V lost 8 bases, J lost 2 bases, and 19 bases lay in between. This CDR3 is 16 amino acids long. The CDR3 loop reads CASGTRGYNTYNEQFF. For the CDR3, the DNA is TGTGCCAGCGGTACGCGAGGGTATAACACCTACAATGAGCAGTTCTTC.

The chain uses TRBV5-8 and TRBJ2-1; D is perhaps TRBD1 (6 bases). With 4 bases removed from V and 2 bases from J, the gap between germline ends came to 16 bases. The CDR3 length is 16 residues. Germline V gene sequence: CDR1 SGHTS, CDR2 YDEGEE. CDR3 bases: TGTGCCAGCAGCCCCACAGGGAACGCCGCCTACAATGAGCAGTTCTTC. It specifies CASSPTGNAAYNEQFF.

This chain links TRBV7-9 with TRBJ1-6; 10 bases are shared with TRBD1. With V trimmed by 5 bases and J by 9 bases, 7 bases remained unmatched. The CDR3 runs to 15 residues. Germline values: CDR1 SEHNR, CDR2 FQNEAQ (reference sequence). The CDR3 protein is CASSIRDRGGSPLHF. In DNA form, the CDR3 reads TGTGCCAGCAGCATACGGGACAGGGGCGGTTCACCCCTCCACTTT.

The chain recombines TRBV19 with TRBJ2-2; 10 bases line up with TRBD1. This CDR3 contains 18 residues. J lost 4 bases, V lost 5 bases, and 13 bases had no gene match. Germline CDR1 reads LNHDA; CDR2 reads SQIVND (reference sequence). CDR3 DNA sequence: TGTGCCAGTAGTGCGCGGGGACAGGGGTTAAGAGGCACCGGGGAGCTGTTTTTT. It is translated as CASSARGQGLRGTGELFF. Full variable domain (rest looked up from reference TRBV19 and TRBJ2-2): DGGITQSPKYLFRKEGQNVTLSCEQNLNHDAMYWYRQDPGQGLRLIYYSQIVNDFQKGDIAEGYSVSREKKESFPLTVTSAQKNPTAFYLCASSARGQGLRGTGELFFGEGSRLTVL.

This clone was picked up a small number of times. Other nucleotide sequences from this sample produce the same CDR3. CDR3 sequence: CASSFGDSSYEQYF. In DNA form, the CDR3 reads TGTGCCAGCAGTTTCGGGGACAGTTCCTACGAGCAGTACTTC. The rearrangement links TRBV27 to TRBJ2-7; 7 bases fit TRBD1. The CDR3 spans 14 residues. Per the germline V gene, CDR1 is MNHEY and CDR2 is SMNVEV (reference sequence). V shed 3 bases, J shed 1 base, and the junction held 3 bases outside the gene matches.

The chain has TRBV27 and TRBJ2-5, with 9 bases lining up with TRBD1. CDR1 is MNHEY, CDR2 SMNVEV, per germline (reference sequence). The length of the CDR3 is 14 residues. The ends lost 1 base at V and 5 bases at J; junction bases unmatched: 2. The CDR3 nucleotides read TGTGCCAGCAGTTTATACAGGGGGCAGGAGACCCAGTACTTC. Protein sequence: CASSLYRGQETQYF.

This clone was counted only a few times. This chain joins TRBV5-8 and TRBJ2-2; D gene ambiguous. Germline lookup yields CDR1 SGHTS and CDR2 YDEGEE. CDR3 length: 11 amino acids. The V gene lost 5 bases and the J gene lost 6 bases, with 5 bases spanning the gap. In DNA form, the CDR3 reads TGTGCCAGCAGACTTCCCGGGGAGCTGTTTTTT. Its translation: CASRLPGELFF.

The chain carries TRBV10-3 and TRBJ2-2; TRBD1 matches 7 bases. Germline assignment: CDR1 ENHRY and CDR2 SYGVKD. V trimming: 2 bases; J trimming: 7 bases; junction bases outside the gene matches: 19. The CDR3 spans 19 residues. CDR3 nucleotide sequence: TGTGCCATCAGTGAGGCGATCGAGGGGGCTCCCTCACCCGACGGGGAGCTGTTTTTT. Amino acids: CAISEAIEGAPSPDGELFF.

The V gene is TRBV27, the J gene TRBJ1-1; D not certain. Germline V gene lookup returns CDR1 MNHEY and CDR2 SMNVEV (reference sequence). The CDR3 runs 14 residues. V lost 4 bases to trimming and J lost 0 bases, with 9 bases between them. In DNA form, the CDR3 reads TGTGCCAGCAGTTCCTTAGCTTTGAACACTGAAGCTTTCTTT. Translation gives CASSSLALNTEAFF.

The chain couples TRBV6-5 to TRBJ2-3, with a weak D call TRBD2 (5 bases). Deletions cut 8 bases from V and 2 bases from J, with 11 bases between. The CDR3 runs 13 residues. CDR1 is MNHEY, CDR2 SVGAGI, per germline. CDR3 region: CASRWTVTDTQYF. Here the CDR3 DNA reads TGTGCCAGCCGATGGACTGTCACAGATACGCAGTATTTT.

The rearrangement links TRBV6-1 to TRBJ2-4; TRBD2 is a possible D gene (6 bases). Germline V gene data show CDR1 as MNHNS and CDR2 as SASEGT. There are 15 residues in the CDR3. V lost 8 bases and J lost 6, with 20 bases in between. The CDR3 DNA follows: TGTGCCAGCTACTACCGGAGGGGTGTCGGAAACATTCAGTACTTC. This encodes CASYYRRGVGNIQYF.

V is TRBV23-1 and J is TRBJ2-7; TRBD2 matches at 7 bases. TRBV23-1 is an ORF, with its function uncertain. Losses at the gene ends were 7 bases for V and 1 base for J; bases not matched to a gene: 10. This CDR3 has 15 residues. CDR3 in amino acids: CASNRAGRESYEQYF. CDR3 in DNA: TGCGCCAGCAACCGGGCGGGGAGGGAGTCCTACGAGCAGTACTTC.

CDR3 bases: TGTGCCAGCAGACAGGGGTCGGGCAATCAGCCCCAGCATTTT. As protein: CASRQGSGNQPQHF. The chain uses TRBV6-6 and TRBJ1-5; 7 bases agree with TRBD1. Germline trimming cut 6 bases from V and 2 bases from J; bases unmatched to any gene: 4. Germline V gene lookup returns CDR1 MNHNY and CDR2 SVGAGI (reference sequence). This CDR3 region has 14 residues.

CDR3 sequence reads: CASRAGEIETQYF. The CDR3 DNA sequence: TGCGCCAGCAGGGCGGGGGAGATTGAGACCCAGTACTTC. This chain joins TRBV5-1 and TRBJ2-5; 7 bases map to TRBD2. The V segment lost 5 bases and the J segment 5 bases; nucleotides outside the gene matches: 6. The CDR3 loop spans 13 amino acids. Germline V gene sequence: CDR1 SGHRS, CDR2 YFSETQ. The complete variable domain, with remaining parts taken from reference TRBV5-1 and TRBJ2-5, reads KAGVTQTPRYLIKTRGQQVTLSCSPISGHRSVSWYQQTPGQGLQFLFEYFSETQRNKGNFPGRFSGRQFSNSRSEMNVSTLELGDSALYLCASRAGEIETQYFGPGTRLLVL.

Remarks on this clone: Other DNA sequences of this sample code for an identical CDR3. The chain uses TRBV14 and TRBJ2-7, with a weak D call TRBD2 (5 bases). Trimming shortened V by 4 bases and J by 4 bases, and 5 bases separated the two germline ends. The CDR3 covers 11 residues. Germline values: CDR1 SGHDN, CDR2 FVKESK. CDR3 nucleotide sequence: TGTGCCAGCAGCCCGGGGTACGAGCAGTACTTC. Protein sequence: CASSPGYEQYF.

The chain recombines TRBV9 with TRBJ2-7; possible D gene TRBD1, 6 bases. CDR1 is SGDLS, CDR2 YYNGEE, per germline. V lost 0 bases and J 0 bases, leaving 19 bases between the germline ends. This CDR3 spans 18 amino acids. In nucleotides, the CDR3 is TGTGCCAGCAGCGTAGAAGGGGTCAGGGGCCGGATCTCCTACGAGCAGTACTTC. Translating it yields CASSVEGVRGRISYEQYF. The variable domain in full, with the rest retrieved from reference TRBV9 and TRBJ2-7, is DSGVTQTPKHLITATGQRVTLRCSPRSGDLSVYWYQQSLDQGLQFLIQYYNGEERAKGNILERFSAQQFPDLHSELNLSSLELGDSALYFCASSVEGVRGRISYEQYFGPGTRLTVT.

The V and J genes are TRBV18 and TRBJ1-1, with unresolved D. V lost 6 bases and J lost 0, with 11 bases in between. Germline V gene lookup returns CDR1 KGHSH and CDR2 LQKENI. CDR3 length: 14 residues. In DNA, the CDR3 is TGTGCCAGCTCGTTAGTAGCAATGAACACTGAAGCTTTCTTT. Residues: CASSLVAMNTEAFF. The full variable domain, completed using reference TRBV18 and TRBJ1-1, is NAGVMQNPRHLVRRRGQEARLRCSPMKGHSHVYWYRQLPEEGLKFMVYLQKENIIDESGMPKERFSAEFPKEGPSILRIQQVVRGDSAAYFCASSLVAMNTEAFFGQGTRLTVV.

This clone showed up just once. The chain has TRBV7-9 and TRBJ2-7, with TRBD1 matching 9 bases. The CDR3 extends over 14 amino acids. The V segment lost 3 bases and the J segment 6 bases; nucleotides outside the gene matches: 6. CDR1 SEHNR and CDR2 FQNEAQ come from the germline V gene (reference sequence). The CDR3 reads CASSFQQGAGEQYF. The CDR3 coding sequence is TGTGCCAGCAGCTTCCAACAGGGGGCAGGCGAGCAGTACTTC.

This sequence joins TRBV7-9 and TRBJ1-1, with 7 bases matching TRBD1. Germline loops: CDR1 SEHNR, CDR2 FQNEAQ (reference sequence). V gave up 2 bases and J gave up 5 bases; unmatched junction bases: 17. The CDR3 totals 18 residues. CDR3: CASSLRSTRPQGWTEAFF. The CDR3 DNA sequence: TGTGCCAGCAGCTTAAGGTCGACTCGGCCACAGGGGTGGACTGAAGCTTTCTTT. Full variable domain (missing parts from reference TRBV7-9 and TRBJ1-1): DTGVSQNPRHKITKRGQNVTFRCDPISEHNRLYWYRQTLGQGPEFLTYFQNEAQLEKSRLLSDRFSAERPKGSFSTLEIQRTEQGDSAMYLCASSLRSTRPQGWTEAFFGQGTRLTVV.

V usage is TRBV7-9 and J usage is TRBJ1-1, with D possibly TRBD1 on 5 matching bases. CDR1 is SEHNR and CDR2 is FQNEAQ in the germline V gene (reference sequence). This CDR3 comprises 14 residues. V shed 5 bases and J shed 7 bases, with 17 bases lying between them. CDR3 sequence: CASSPEAGGDEAFF. DNA of the CDR3: TGTGCCAGCAGCCCTGAGGCCGGGGGAGATGAAGCTTTCTTT.

The rearrangement uses TRBV2 and TRBJ1-1, with D perhaps TRBD1 (6 bases). The CDR3 has 13 amino acids. V was trimmed by 11 bases and J by 1 base, leaving 14 bases between them. The germline V gene encodes CDR1 SNHLY and CDR2 FYNNEI. The chain's CDR3 is CALTGHPNTEAFF. CDR3 bases: TGTGCCTTAACGGGACATCCGAACACTGAAGCTTTCTTT.

The chain uses TRBV28 and TRBJ2-7; 11 nucleotides align to TRBD1. This CDR3 contains 14 residues. Germline trimming cut 6 bases from V and 6 bases from J; bases unmatched to any gene: 7. Germline lookup yields CDR1 MDHEN and CDR2 SYDVKM. As DNA, the CDR3 is TGTGCCAGCAGGCGCGGACAGGGGGCCCTCGAGCAGTACTTC. This translates into CASRRGQGALEQYF.

This clone was picked up a small number of times. The CDR3 loop is CASSLSPIGVGGYTF. CDR3 nucleotides: TGTGCCAGCAGCTTGAGTCCGATCGGGGTTGGGGGCTACACCTTC. The chain has TRBV7-2 and TRBJ1-2; D call uncertain. V shed 3 bases and J shed 8 bases, with 19 bases lying between them. The CDR3 runs 15 residues. CDR1 is SGHTA and CDR2 is FQGNSA in the germline V gene.

This chain uses TRBV27 with TRBJ2-2; tentatively, D is TRBD1 (6 bases). The CDR3 has 15 amino acids. The V gene lost 5 bases and the J gene lost 1 base, with 11 bases spanning the gap. Germline CDR1 reads MNHEY; CDR2 reads SMNVEV (reference sequence). Here the CDR3 reads CASSVGTLNTGELFF. The CDR3 DNA reads TGTGCCAGCAGTGTGGGGACACTGAACACCGGGGAGCTGTTTTTT.

The V call is TRBV7-9, the J call TRBJ1-1; D is ambiguous. The CDR3 has 13 amino acids. In germline, CDR1 is SEHNR, CDR2 FQNEAQ (reference sequence). The V end lost 3 bases, the J end lost 4 bases, and 9 bases lay between the germline ends. The CDR3 spells CASSFGEATEAFF. The CDR3 DNA is TGTGCCAGCAGCTTCGGGGAGGCCACTGAAGCTTTCTTT. The full variable domain, rest sourced from reference TRBV7-9 and TRBJ1-1, is DTGVSQNPRHKITKRGQNVTFRCDPISEHNRLYWYRQTLGQGPEFLTYFQNEAQLEKSRLLSDRFSAERPKGSFSTLEIQRTEQGDSAMYLCASSFGEATEAFFGQGTRLTVV.

V is TRBV5-1 and J is TRBJ1-4; 12 bases agree with TRBD1. The CDR3 contains 16 residues. Germline V CDR1 and CDR2: SGHRS, YFSETQ. Unmatched junction bases numbered 9, after V lost 5 bases and J lost 7 bases. CDR3 protein: CASRAGTGGSGEKLFF. In nucleotides, the CDR3 is TGCGCCAGCAGAGCCGGGACAGGGGGCTCTGGTGAAAAACTGTTTTTT.

This chain connects TRBV5-1 to TRBJ1-2, with D perhaps matching TRBD1 (5 bases). Trimming took off 0 bases at V and 6 bases at J, with 15 bases between the two ends. CDR1 and CDR2 (germline): SGHRS, YFSETQ. The CDR3 runs 15 residues. In DNA, the CDR3 is TGCGCCAGCAGCTTGGACGGGCCCCGGGGGAATGGCTACACCTTC. Translation: CASSLDGPRGNGYTF. Combining the CDR3 with reference TRBV5-1 and TRBJ1-2 gives the whole variable domain KAGVTQTPRYLIKTRGQQVTLSCSPISGHRSVSWYQQTPGQGLQFLFEYFSETQRNKGNFPGRFSGRQFSNSRSEMNVSTLELGDSALYLCASSLDGPRGNGYTFGSGTRLTVV.